This TCR beta chain was obtained from a study of a mutant IDH1 vaccine in newly diagnosed glioma. Overall study context: The start of vaccination came 4-6 weeks after radiotherapy alone, or with temozolomide cycles. Prior therapy was radiotherapy, temozolomide, or both; most received both. Study observations and caveats: Pseudoprogression appeared unlinked to shifts in leading peripheral T cell clonotypes. It was roughly 93% of patients that developed vaccine-induced immune responses.

This clone was picked up one time. Antigen specificity is unknown. Time point given: week 35, safety follow-up. Doses consisted of 300 ug of mutant IDH1 20-mer peptide each, paired with topical imiquimod. The data were produced by immunoSEQ multiplex PCR, yet TCRdb's version contains in-frame clones alone and is incomplete. The table records some 48,000 clones, roughly 80% of them present only once. Germline-derived CDR1 and CDR2 are ENHRY and SYGVKD. Unmatched junction bases numbered 9, after V lost 3 bases and J lost 10 bases. The CDR3 spans 14 residues. The sample here was PBMCs, taken from a glioma patient whose treatment included an IDH1 peptide vaccine. The sequence derives from a man aged 35-49 years with glioma. The V call is TRBV10-3, the J call TRBJ1-5; 7 bases agree with TRBD1. CDR3 DNA sequence: TGTGCCATCAGTGACGACAGGGAAGAGGGTCCCCAGCATTTT. Protein product: CAISDDREEGPQHF.